What follows describes a single T cell receptor (beta chain). This table comes from immunoSEQ multiplex PCR, and its TCRdb copy is limited to in-frame clones, with some not included. This sample yields approximately 140,000 clones, of which approximately 90% are seen a single time; more than 15% belongs to the top ten. These data belong to a study of blood T cell repertoires in COVID-19. Study-level information: Italy, Spain and the United States were the sources of the convalescent and acute COVID-19 samples.

The clonotype comes from a man between 45 and 60 years old with active or convalescent COVID-19. Sequenced: peripheral blood.

The CDR3 region has the DNA TGTGCCAGCAGTCTGACGGGGGTTGGGTCACCCCTCCACTTT. Its translation is CASSLTGVGSPLHF. The gene calls are TRBV5-4 and TRBJ1-6; weak D call: TRBD1 (5 bases). V gave up 5 bases and J gave up 10 bases, with 16 bases separating them. The germline V gene has CDR1 SGHNT and CDR2 YYREEE (reference sequence). The CDR3 is 14 residues long.